This T cell receptor beta chain was sequenced in a study of shared clonotypes between healthy human individuals. For the study at large: Serving as donors were a couple of women and three men, whose ages spanned 18 to 49.

Regarding this clone: Its target is unknown.

Broader study findings: The genetic and exposure-history diversity represented was limited by few donors. Naive CD4 clonotypes overlapped across several donors at roughly 5%.

Sequenced by immunoSEQ multiplex PCR; TCRdb stores in-frame clones only, minus some. The sample contains approximately 2,000,000 clones, roughly 93% of which appear only once. Naive-designated CD8 cells lacked CD45RO, were positively enriched for CCR7, and omitted terminally differentiated effector memory CD45RA+ cells. Donors were healthy HIV-negative adults without recent acute infections or vaccinations. Trimming left V 5 bases short and J 3 bases short, with 14 bases between. Germline V CDR1 and CDR2: LNHDA, SQIVND (reference sequence). This CDR3 is 15 amino acids long. This chain links TRBV19 with TRBJ2-1; weak D call: TRBD2 (6 bases). This sequence was found in a man younger than 35 in good health. Some clones in this sample may be carry-over from other donors' samples. The sequencing sample was made of naive CD8+ T cells from PBMCs. As DNA, the CDR3 is TGTGCCAGTAGTTTCGGACTATGGGGCTACAATGAGCAGTTCTTC. It specifies CASSFGLWGYNEQFF.